The 14 T cell receptor beta chains given below trace back to one sample, sequenced in a study of cytomegalovirus exposure and HLA in healthy donors. The PCR ran on 60 Vbeta and 13 Jbeta primers. This table comes from immunoSEQ multiplex PCR, and its TCRdb copy is limited to in-frame clones, with some not included. The sample lists some 180,000 clones; about 79% were seen once. The sequenced sample consisted of PBMCs. The receptors stem from a man between 18 and 35 years old in good health and CMV-seronegative.

J is TRBJ2-5 and V is TRBV5-6; 8 nucleotides agree with TRBD1. This CDR3 has 15 amino acids. After removal of 4 bases from V and 1 base from J, the junction contained 6 bases not matched to a gene. Germline loops: CDR1 SGHDT, CDR2 YYEEEE. CDR3 nucleotide sequence: TGTGCCAGCAGCCCCGGACAGGGTGGCCAAGAGACCCAGTACTTC. Translation gives CASSPGQGGQETQYF.

V gene TRBV5-1 combines with J gene TRBJ2-7; TRBD2 agrees at 8 bases. CDR1 is SGHRS, CDR2 YFSETQ, per germline. The J segment lost 3 bases and the V segment lost 3 bases, leaving 17 bases of the junction unmatched. This CDR3 is built from 18 residues. The CDR3 sequence: CASSSPGAGGKDNYEQYF. The CDR3 DNA reads as TGCGCCAGCAGCTCCCCCGGGGCGGGAGGAAAGGACAACTACGAGCAGTACTTC.

This clone has only one observation. The J gene is TRBJ2-1, the V gene TRBV6-1; possibly TRBD2 for D (6 bases). V lost 1 base to trimming and J lost 12 bases, with 13 bases between them. CDR1 and CDR2 (germline): MNHNS, SASEGT. The CDR3 length is 13 residues. CDR3 sequence: CASSEGWGGGQFF. CDR3 sequence (DNA): TGTGCCAGCAGTGAAGGGTGGGGAGGTGGGCAGTTCTTC.

The genes are TRBV7-2 and TRBJ1-3; 12 bases are a match to TRBD1. CDR3 length equals 15 residues. V was clipped by 3 bases and J by 4 bases; unmatched bases: 1. Germline assignment: CDR1 SGHTA and CDR2 FQGNSA. The CDR3 region is CASSFGTGGGNTIYF. Written as DNA, the CDR3 is TGTGCCAGCAGCTTTGGGACAGGGGGCGGAAACACCATATATTTT.

The chain employs TRBV7-6 and TRBJ2-7; tentatively, D is TRBD1 (6 bases). Per the germline V gene, CDR1 is SGHVS and CDR2 is FNYEAQ. The CDR3 runs 14 residues. V was clipped by 5 bases and J by 0 bases, with 11 bases between them. The CDR3 protein is CASSEGDISYEQYF. Here the CDR3 DNA reads TGTGCCAGCAGCGAGGGGGACATCTCCTACGAGCAGTACTTC.

The chain is built from TRBV5-5 and TRBJ1-5; perhaps TRBD1 as D (5 bases). Germline lookup yields CDR1 SGHKS and CDR2 YYEKEE (reference sequence). The V end lost 0 bases, the J end lost 7 bases, and 11 bases lay between the germline ends. The CDR3 contains 14 residues. This chain's CDR3 is CASSLVGEGQPQHF. The CDR3 region has the DNA TGTGCCAGCAGCTTGGTAGGGGAGGGACAGCCCCAGCATTTT.

V usage is TRBV6-6 and J usage is TRBJ2-7; 7 bases agree with TRBD1. The CDR3 is 14 residues long. Germline trimming cut 0 bases from V and 3 bases from J; bases unmatched to any gene: 2. The germline V gene has CDR1 MNHNY and CDR2 SVGAGI (reference sequence). The CDR3 DNA reads as TGTGCCAGCAGTTACTCGCCAGGGGGCTACGAGCAGTACTTC. It is translated as CASSYSPGGYEQYF.

The genes are TRBV29-1 and TRBJ1-1; D ambiguous. The germline gives CDR1 SQVTM, CDR2 ANQGSEA. This CDR3 has 11 amino acids. V lost 5 bases and J 4 bases, leaving 8 bases between the germline ends. CDR3 loop: CSVLWSTEAFF. Here the CDR3 DNA reads TGCAGCGTTCTCTGGAGCACTGAAGCTTTCTTT.

The chain couples TRBV19 to TRBJ1-3; D ambiguous. V was trimmed by 3 bases and J by 0 bases, leaving 21 bases between them. Germline V gene sequence: CDR1 LNHDA, CDR2 SQIVND (reference sequence). There are 19 residues in the CDR3. This CDR3 is CASSIGLIRSPSSGNTIYF. In nucleotides, the CDR3 is TGTGCCAGTAGTATTGGACTCATTCGATCCCCCTCCTCTGGAAACACCATATATTTT.

The genes are TRBV20-1 and TRBJ2-7; weak D call: TRBD2 (6 bases). V was cut by 4 bases and J by 4 bases, with 8 bases left in between. CDR1 and CDR2 (germline): DFQATT, SNEGSKA (reference sequence). This CDR3 is built from 11 residues. The DNA for the CDR3 is TGCAGTGCTAAGACTAGTTACGAGCAGTACTTC. Its translation: CSAKTSYEQYF.

This chain links TRBV5-1 with TRBJ1-4; D possibly corresponds to TRBD1 (5 bases). Per germline, CDR1 SGHRS and CDR2 YFSETQ. Between the trimmed V and J ends, which lost 4 bases and 2 bases, there was a span of 9 bases. This CDR3 has 14 residues. The CDR3 bases are TGCGCCAGCAGCGGGGGGGGGACTAATGAAAAACTGTTTTTT. Amino acid sequence: CASSGGGTNEKLFF.

V gene TRBV7-3 combines with J gene TRBJ1-1; possible D gene TRBD1, 5 bases. CDR3 length: 17 amino acids. Trimming pared 0 bases from V and 1 base from J, leaving 15 bases between. Germline CDR1 SGHTA, CDR2 FQGTGA. CDR3: CASSLTPNWGGNTEAFF. DNA of the CDR3: TGTGCCAGCAGCTTAACGCCCAACTGGGGGGGGAACACTGAAGCTTTCTTT.

This chain uses TRBV5-1 with TRBJ1-3; D perhaps matches TRBD1 (5 bases). Per germline, CDR1 SGHRS and CDR2 YFSETQ. The V end lost 1 base, the J end lost 0 bases, and 14 bases lay between the germline ends. The CDR3 runs 17 residues. The chain's CDR3 is CASSLSQGGDSGNTIYF. DNA for the CDR3: TGCGCCAGCAGCTTGTCCCAGGGAGGTGACTCTGGAAACACCATATATTTT.

This clone was detected only once. The chain combines TRBV19 with TRBJ1-1, with D unclear. The CDR3 is made up of 13 amino acids. CDR1 and CDR2 from the germline V gene are LNHDA and SQIVND (reference sequence). V lost 5 bases to trimming and J lost 4 bases, with 11 bases between them. The CDR3 region is CASSPYTFTEAFF. Written as DNA, the CDR3 is TGTGCCAGTAGTCCGTACACCTTCACTGAAGCTTTCTTT.